This TCR beta chain was recovered during a study of PD-L1 blockade in urothelial cancer. Study as a whole: Of about 29 patients, about 24 were males with bladder-origin urothelial cancer. Blood analysis was done at 3 weeks (second dose) and 6 weeks after treatment began.

Per the germline V gene, CDR1 is MNHNY and CDR2 is SVGAGI (reference sequence). Germline trimming cut 7 bases from V and 5 bases from J; bases unmatched to any gene: 11. This CDR3 spans 14 amino acids. Time point here: pretreatment peripheral blood. The data were produced by immunoSEQ multiplex PCR, yet TCRdb's version contains in-frame clones alone and is incomplete. The sample includes tens of thousands of clones, roughly 75% of them seen just once. This chain connects TRBV6-6 to TRBJ2-7; 7 positions agree with TRBD1. The source of this sequence is a man between 70 and 80 years old with urothelial cancer. Material: PBMCs, obtained around atezolizumab (anti-PD-L1) treatment. Here the CDR3 reads CASNLDRSRHEQYF. The CDR3 bases are TGTGCCAGCAATTTGGACAGGAGCCGCCACGAGCAGTACTTC.